Presented here are 25 T cell receptor beta chains from one specimen sequenced in a study of control samples from healthy donors and cancer patients. Profiled with immunoSEQ multiplex PCR; TCRdb holds only in-frame clones, not every one. The data show about 94,000 clones, 70% to 90% seen once. Sequencing input: blood. The source is a woman between 45 and 60 years old in good health.

This clone was detected once. CDR3 sequence: CASSFGARENQPQHF. The CDR3 DNA is TGTGCCAGTAGTTTTGGGGCCAGGGAGAATCAGCCCCAGCATTTT. The V gene is TRBV19, the J gene TRBJ1-5; D possibly corresponds to TRBD1 (5 bases). Germline V gene sequence: CDR1 LNHDA, CDR2 SQIVND (reference sequence). This CDR3 comprises 15 residues. Trimming pared 5 bases from V and 4 bases from J, leaving 15 bases between.

The CDR3 region is CASSLTSGGALEYNEQFF. The CDR3 DNA is TGTGCCAGCAGCTTAACTAGCGGGGGGGCCCTAGAATACAATGAGCAGTTCTTC. The chain links TRBV7-8 to TRBJ2-1; TRBD2 aligns across 13 bases. Per the germline V gene, CDR1 is SGHVS and CDR2 is FQNEAQ. CDR3 length: 18 residues. V shed 2 bases and J 4 bases; nucleotides not matched to a gene: 8.

The rearrangement joins TRBV7-9 to TRBJ2-3; TRBD1 matches at 10 bases. The V gene's germline CDR1 is SEHNR and CDR2 FQNEAQ (reference sequence). The CDR3 spans 16 residues. V shed 1 base, J shed 7 bases, and the junction held 8 bases outside the gene matches. For the CDR3, the DNA is TGTGCCAGCAGCTTAGGCCTAGACAGGGGGCAAAATACGCAGTATTTT. It is translated as CASSLGLDRGQNTQYF.

The J gene is TRBJ1-5, the V gene TRBV18; tentatively, D is TRBD1 (6 bases). Germline V gene lookup returns CDR1 KGHSH and CDR2 LQKENI. The ends were cut back, 5 bases at V and 4 bases at J, with 6 bases in the middle. The CDR3 covers 12 residues. This CDR3 is CASSGQNQPQHF. The CDR3 DNA sequence: TGTGCCAGCTCAGGACAGAATCAGCCCCAGCATTTT.

The sample holds one count of this clone. This sequence joins TRBV12-3 or TRBV12-4 and TRBJ1-5; the D is unclear. V was trimmed by 2 bases and J by 9 bases, leaving 11 bases between them. The CDR3 runs 13 residues. The CDR3 nucleotides are TGTGCCAGCAGTTTACCCCCGGGGTCGCCCCAGCATTTT. It is translated as CASSLPPGSPQHF.

The CDR3 region has the DNA TGTGCCAGCAGCATCCAGGACAGGGAAAATGAAAAACTGTTTTTT. Translating gives CASSIQDRENEKLFF. The chain uses TRBV9 and TRBJ1-4, with 8 bases identical to TRBD1. The CDR3 covers 15 residues. Germline CDR1 and CDR2: SGDLS and YYNGEE. The trim removed 4 bases at V and 5 bases at J, leaving 7 bases unmatched.

CDR3 sequence: CASSRGYEQYF. CDR3 coding DNA: TGTGCCAGTAGTAGGGGGTACGAGCAGTACTTC. J is TRBJ2-7 and V is TRBV19; the D call may be TRBD1 or TRBD2 (5 bases each). Trimming shortened V by 4 bases and J by 4 bases, and 5 bases separated the two germline ends. Germline V gene sequence: CDR1 LNHDA, CDR2 SQIVND (reference sequence). CDR3 length equals 11 residues.

V usage is TRBV3-1 (or the pseudogene TRBV3-2) and J usage is TRBJ2-1; a possible D gene is TRBD2 (7 bases). The CDR3 is 16 residues long. V was trimmed by 1 base and J by 3 bases, leaving 13 bases between them. Per germline, CDR1 LGHDT and CDR2 YNNKEL (reference sequence). The CDR3 bases are TGTGCCAGCAGCCAAGTAGGGGGGGACGACTACAATGAGCAGTTCTTC. It specifies CASSQVGGDDYNEQFF.

There are a few counts of this clone. The chain has TRBV29-1 and TRBJ2-7; TRBD1 matches 8 bases. J lost 4 bases, V lost 7 bases, and 6 bases had no gene match. The germline V gene has CDR1 SQVTM and CDR2 ANQGSEA. This CDR3 contains 12 residues. The CDR3 DNA sequence: TGCAGCGCCACCGGACAGGGTTACGAGCAGTACTTC. Its protein is CSATGQGYEQYF.

V gene TRBV10-3 combines with J gene TRBJ1-1; D is perhaps TRBD1 (5 bases). V was cut by 2 bases and J by 4 bases, with 11 bases left in between. This CDR3 has 14 residues. Looked up from germline, CDR1 is ENHRY and CDR2 is SYGVKD. CDR3 sequence: CAISEMQGTTEAFF. The CDR3 region has the DNA TGTGCCATCAGTGAGATGCAGGGCACCACTGAAGCTTTCTTT.

The CDR3 loop reads CASRTASGNTIYF. The DNA of the CDR3 is TGTGCCAGCAGAACTGCCTCTGGAAACACCATATATTTT. V gene TRBV11-3 combines with J gene TRBJ1-3, with D unclear. Germline V gives CDR1 SGHNT, CDR2 YENEEA. The V and J ends lost 6 bases and 0 bases respectively, with 6 bases between them. The CDR3 extends over 13 amino acids. The variable domain in full, completed from reference TRBV11-3 and TRBJ1-3, reads EAGVVQSPRYKIIEKKQPVAFWCNPISGHNTLYWYLQNLGQGPELLIRYENEEAVDDSQLPKDRFSAERLKGVDSTLKIQPAELGDSAVYLCASRTASGNTIYFGEGSWLTVV.

The rearrangement links TRBV27 to TRBJ2-3; TRBD2 agrees at 9 bases. Germline loops: CDR1 MNHEY, CDR2 SMNVEV (reference sequence). The CDR3 is 14 residues long. Trimming cost V 5 bases and J 7 bases; bases outside gene matches: 7. The CDR3 spells CASSRSGSENTQYF. CDR3 nucleotides: TGTGCCAGCAGTCGTAGCGGGAGCGAGAATACGCAGTATTTT.

The rearrangement uses TRBV3-1 (or the pseudogene TRBV3-2) and TRBJ2-3; 9 bases agree with TRBD1. The CDR3 totals 14 residues. Trimming took 5 bases from V and 1 from J; bases not matched to a gene: 1. From germline, CDR1 is LGHDT and CDR2 YNNKEL (reference sequence). CDR3 sequence: CASSRTGGTDTQYF. CDR3 sequence (DNA): TGTGCCAGCAGCAGGACAGGGGGCACAGATACGCAGTATTTT.

The genes are TRBV4-2 and TRBJ1-6; D uncertain. The CDR3 covers 13 residues. The V and J ends lost 4 bases and 5 bases respectively, with 6 bases between them. Germline V gene data show CDR1 as LGHNA and CDR2 as YNFKEQ. This CDR3 is CASSPNHNSPLHF. CDR3 coding DNA: TGTGCCAGCAGCCCTAACCATAATTCACCCCTCCACTTT.

The chain employs TRBV12-3 or TRBV12-4 and TRBJ1-1; D unresolved. Trimming cost V 4 bases and J 5 bases, with 5 bases left between them. This CDR3 spans 11 amino acids. The CDR3 region has the DNA TGTGCCAGCAGTTCTGGTACTGAAGCTTTCTTT. Residues: CASSSGTEAFF.

Notes on this clone: Other nucleotide sequences from this sample produce the same CDR3. V gene TRBV7-3 combines with J gene TRBJ1-1; no clear D. Trimming cost V 0 bases and J 1 base, with 3 bases left between them. Germline V gene data show CDR1 as SGHTA and CDR2 as FQGTGA. This CDR3 has 13 residues. CDR3 residues: CASSLTPNTEAFF. The CDR3 DNA reads as TGTGCCAGCAGCTTAACACCGAACACTGAAGCTTTCTTT.

Written as DNA, the CDR3 is TGTGCCAGCAGCTCCGGCGACCCCTACGAGCAGTACTTC. Residues: CASSSGDPYEQYF. The J gene is TRBJ2-7, the V gene TRBV5-4; D uncertain. This CDR3 is built from 13 residues. The ends were cut back, 3 bases at V and 2 bases at J, with 9 bases in the middle. Germline V gene data show CDR1 as SGHNT and CDR2 as YYREEE (reference sequence).

The chain combines TRBV19 with TRBJ2-4; D ambiguous. This CDR3 has 15 amino acids. The ends were cut back, 4 bases at V and 0 bases at J, with 10 bases in the middle. CDR1 LNHDA and CDR2 SQIVND come from the germline V gene (reference sequence). Here the CDR3 DNA reads TGTGCCAGTAGTAAAGGTGACCTAGCCAAAAACATTCAGTACTTC. Its protein is CASSKGDLAKNIQYF.

The chain combines TRBV4-3 with TRBJ2-1; D tentatively reads TRBD1 or TRBD2 (5 bases each). Germline lookup yields CDR1 LGHNA and CDR2 YSLEER. The V and J ends lost 7 bases and 4 bases respectively, with 20 bases between them. This CDR3 spans 16 amino acids. The CDR3 here is CASTASFGGLYNEQFF. The CDR3 DNA follows: TGCGCCAGCACGGCATCCTTTGGGGGTTTATACAATGAGCAGTTCTTC.

In its sample, this clone was seen a few times. The chain's CDR3 is CASSFDRNTEAFF. DNA for the CDR3: TGTGCCAGCAGTTTCGACAGGAACACTGAAGCTTTCTTT. The J gene is TRBJ1-1, the V gene TRBV12-3 or TRBV12-4; possibly TRBD1 for D (5 bases). The CDR3 is made up of 13 amino acids. The germline V and J ends were trimmed by 3 bases and 1 base, with 6 bases remaining between them.

This sequence joins TRBV12-2 and TRBJ2-1; the tabulated D call, TRBD2, remains unverified against the DNA. TRBV12-2 is a listed pseudogene. CDR3 length: 14 residues. The CDR3 sequence: CASRLRESYNEQFF. CDR3 coding DNA: TGTGCAAGTCGCTTACGGGAATCCTACAATGAGCAGTTCTTC.

The V gene is TRBV4-2, the J gene TRBJ2-1, with TRBD2 identical over 7 bases. The CDR3 is 15 amino acids. J gave up 3 bases and V 7 bases, and 9 bases lay outside the gene matches. Germline V gives CDR1 LGHNA, CDR2 YNFKEQ. CDR3 region: CASTPEERDYNEQFF. The CDR3 nucleotides are TGTGCCAGCACCCCTGAAGAGCGGGACTACAATGAGCAGTTCTTC.

This clone was seen just once. V and J are TRBV4-2 and TRBJ2-1, with D uncertain. Germline CDR1 LGHNA, CDR2 YNFKEQ. The CDR3 is 15 residues long. V was trimmed by 1 base and J by 3 bases, leaving 10 bases between them. The CDR3, as DNA: TGTGCCAGCAGCCAAGTCTGGTCAAACTACAATGAGCAGTTCTTC. Translation: CASSQVWSNYNEQFF.

The CDR3 bases are TGTGCCAGCAGTTACTCTTTCGCTGGGACAGCTCTAGCGGGAGTATCAGATACGCAGTATTTT. Translated: CASSYSFAGTALAGVSDTQYF. This rearrangement joins TRBV6-2 or TRBV6-3 to TRBJ2-3; 10 bases agree with TRBD2. CDR1 is MNHEY, CDR2 SVGEGT, per germline. CDR3 length equals 21 residues. The V segment lost 0 bases and the J segment 4 bases; nucleotides outside the gene matches: 19.

The chain links TRBV4-3 to TRBJ2-7; D is ambiguous. V was shortened by 6 bases and J by 2 bases, with 20 bases between the two germline ends. CDR1 and CDR2 from the germline V gene are LGHNA and YSLEER. The length of the CDR3 is 16 residues. The CDR3 DNA is TGCGCCAGCAGTCCTTCTCGAGGATACACGGCCTACGAGCAGTACTTC. The encoded protein is CASSPSRGYTAYEQYF.